This TCR beta chain was sequenced during a study of blood T cell repertoires in COVID-19. The CDR3 runs to 11 residues. The germline V gene encodes CDR1 LGHDT and CDR2 YNNKEL (reference sequence). Trimming removed 4 bases at V and 6 bases at J, with 7 bases between. A few counts support this clone. Sequencing was performed with immunoSEQ multiplex PCR; in TCRdb, only in-frame clones are kept and a portion is missing. The sample yields 25,000 to 35,000 clones, 85% to 90% seen once. This TCR derives from a human donor in a cohort sampled during active COVID-19. The sample was peripheral blood. The chain carries TRBV3-1 (or the pseudogene TRBV3-2) and TRBJ2-7; D remains unclear. This CDR3 is CASSLPGEQYF. Written as DNA, the CDR3 is TGTGCCAGCAGCCTCCCCGGCGAGCAGTACTTC.